This TCR beta chain is drawn from a study of neurological immune-mediated disorders. Study-wide findings and caveats: TCR-beta repertoires seemed private in all groups, with no expanded CDR3 amino acid sequences shared. TCR clonal expansion peaked in HTLV-1-associated myelopathy patients and was lowest in multiple sclerosis patients.

This clonotype appeared many times. Its specificity is not known. Time point given: technical triplicate 2. Synthesis of cDNA was performed by 5'RACE using 10-nucleotide random UMIs. TCRdb processed the 5' RACE reads anew with MiXCR; each CDR3 protein has one entry. The sample has more than 55,000 distinct CDR3 sequences, about 25% seen once; the top ten hold under 5.5%. This CDR3 has 17 amino acids. The V segment lost 4 bases and the J segment 2 bases; nucleotides outside the gene matches: 10. Germline loops: CDR1 SGHRS, CDR2 YFSETQ. The sequenced sample was PBMCs. The receptor was isolated from a man aged 60-69 years with HTLV-1-associated myelopathy (HAM/TSP). V is TRBV5-1 and J is TRBJ2-1; 9 bases agree with TRBD1. CDR3 sequence reads: CASSTTGQGIAYNEQFF. Here the CDR3 DNA reads TGCGCCAGCAGCACAACTGGACAGGGGATAGCCTACAATGAGCAGTTCTTC.